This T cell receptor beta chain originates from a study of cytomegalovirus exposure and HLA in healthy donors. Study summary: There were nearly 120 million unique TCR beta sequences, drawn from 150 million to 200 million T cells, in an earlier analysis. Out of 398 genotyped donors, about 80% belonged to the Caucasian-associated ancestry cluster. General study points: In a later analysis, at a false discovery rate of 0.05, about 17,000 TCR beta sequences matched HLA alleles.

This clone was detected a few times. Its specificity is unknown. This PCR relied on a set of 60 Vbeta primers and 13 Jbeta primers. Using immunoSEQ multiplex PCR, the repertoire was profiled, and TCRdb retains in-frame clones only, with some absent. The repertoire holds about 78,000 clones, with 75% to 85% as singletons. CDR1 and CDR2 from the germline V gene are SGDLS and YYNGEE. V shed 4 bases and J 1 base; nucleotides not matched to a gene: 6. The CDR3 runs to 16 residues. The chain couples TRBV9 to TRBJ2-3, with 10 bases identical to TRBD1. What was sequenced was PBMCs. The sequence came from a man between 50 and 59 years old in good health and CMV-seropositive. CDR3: CASSFRGTGGTDTQYF. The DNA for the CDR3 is TGTGCCAGCAGCTTCCGGGGGACAGGGGGCACAGATACGCAGTATTTT.